What follows describes a single T cell receptor (beta chain). The antigen is unknown. This record comes from a study of OX40 agonist ivuxolimab in advanced cancers. Study-level points and caveats: CD4+ and CD8+ T cells in blood underwent clonal expansion by week 6 at 0.1 to 3.0 mg/kg. Compared with CD4+, CD8+ T cells on average had more expanded clones.

Sequencing was performed with immunoSEQ multiplex PCR; in TCRdb, only in-frame clones are kept and a portion is missing. This table has tens of thousands of clones, roughly 85% appearing once. CDR1 and CDR2 (germline): MNHEY, SMNVEV (reference sequence). The CDR3 is 14 residues long. Trimming took off 3 bases at V and 2 bases at J, with 9 bases between the two ends. The rearrangement uses TRBV27 and TRBJ2-3; D remains unclear. The specimen was CD4+ or CD8+ T cells sorted from blood, collected in a trial of the OX40 agonist ivuxolimab. The receptor was isolated from an adult with an advanced solid tumor such as melanoma, head and neck, liver or kidney cancer. CDR3 amino acids: CASSFSDVTDTQYF. The DNA of the CDR3 is TGTGCCAGCAGTTTCAGCGACGTCACAGATACGCAGTATTTT.